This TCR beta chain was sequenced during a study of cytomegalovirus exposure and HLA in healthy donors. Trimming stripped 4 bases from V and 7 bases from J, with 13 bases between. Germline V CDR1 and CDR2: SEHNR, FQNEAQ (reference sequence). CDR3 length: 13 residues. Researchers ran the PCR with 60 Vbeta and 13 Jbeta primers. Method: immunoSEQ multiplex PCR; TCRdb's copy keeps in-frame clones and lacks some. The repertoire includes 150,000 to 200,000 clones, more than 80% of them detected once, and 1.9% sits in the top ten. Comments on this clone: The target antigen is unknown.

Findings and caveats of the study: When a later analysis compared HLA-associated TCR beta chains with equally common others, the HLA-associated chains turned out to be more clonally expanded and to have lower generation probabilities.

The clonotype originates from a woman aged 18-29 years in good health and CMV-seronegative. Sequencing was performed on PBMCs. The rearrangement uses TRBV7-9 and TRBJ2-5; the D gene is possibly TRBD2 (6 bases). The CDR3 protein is CASSSGTGGTQYF. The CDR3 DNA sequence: TGTGCCAGCAGCTCCGGGACTGGAGGGACCCAGTACTTC.